The 8 T cell receptor beta chains presented below share a single source sample, sequenced in a study of Ad26.COV2.S vaccination and SARS-CoV-2 variants (dated by TCRdb to the early 2020s). Library preparation used the immunoSEQ multiplex PCR assay. TCRdb mirrors the immuneACCESS table, restricted to in-frame sequences. Some clones are absent from its copies; in checked studies, under half trace to an unresolved V gene, and the reason for the others is unknown. The sample table lists under 550,000 clones, 75% to 95% of them with a count of one. In total, the top ten clones hold 9% to 15% of the sample. This specimen's treatment or condition label, per the study, means: approximately 18 received Ad26.COV2.S at low or high dose, single or two shots; about 5 received placebo; per-sample allocation not given. Repertoires of vaccine and placebo recipients were sequenced from samples taken on day 63 after the first injection.

Material: peripheral blood, obtained in a trial of Ad26.COV2.S vaccine versus placebo. The receptor source for this set is a person between 18 and 65 years old who received the Ad26.COV2.S COVID-19 vaccine or a placebo.

The rearrangement uses TRBV5-1 and TRBJ2-5; D is unclear. CDR3 size: 15 residues. Germline CDR1 and CDR2: SGHRS and YFSETQ. The V end lost 0 bases, the J end lost 4 bases, and 13 bases lay between the germline ends. In nucleotides, the CDR3 is TGCGCCAGCAGCTTGGTTGTAGGGCCCTCAGAGACCCAGTACTTC. The encoded protein is CASSLVVGPSETQYF.

This clone was detected only a few times. V usage is TRBV5-1 and J usage is TRBJ2-7; D remains ambiguous. The V and J ends lost 0 bases and 5 bases respectively, with 6 bases between them. The germline gives CDR1 SGHRS, CDR2 YFSETQ. The CDR3 runs 12 residues. In DNA, the CDR3 is TGCGCCAGCAGCTTGGGAAGCAACGAGCAGTACTTC. Its translation: CASSLGSNEQYF.

The genes are TRBV23-1 and TRBJ2-3, with D possibly matching TRBD2 (7 bases). TRBV23-1 is annotated as an ORF whose role is uncertain. This CDR3 has 17 residues. Trimming shortened V by 0 bases and J by 6 bases, and 19 bases separated the two germline ends. In DNA, the CDR3 is TGCGCCAGCAGTCAATCCTCCCCCGGGGGGCGCGGGGATACGCAGTATTTT. It codes for CASSQSSPGGRGDTQYF.

The chain uses TRBV5-6 and TRBJ2-6, with unresolved D. This CDR3 contains 18 residues. With 0 bases removed from V and 0 bases from J, the gap between germline ends came to 13 bases. The germline V gene encodes CDR1 SGHDT and CDR2 YYEEEE. CDR3 loop: CASSLGPGGSSGANVLTF. The CDR3 nucleotides are TGTGCCAGCAGCTTGGGTCCGGGTGGTAGCTCTGGGGCCAACGTCCTGACTTTC.

V and J are TRBV7-9 and TRBJ1-4; TRBD1 agrees at 7 bases. The V gene end was trimmed by 5 bases and the J gene end by 4 bases; junction bases not matched to a gene: 7. This CDR3 spans 15 amino acids. From germline, CDR1 is SEHNR and CDR2 FQNEAQ (reference sequence). CDR3 loop: CASSGWDSSNEKLFF. DNA for the CDR3: TGTGCCAGCAGCGGATGGGACAGTAGTAATGAAAAACTGTTTTTT.

In this sample, this clone turned up once. The J gene is TRBJ2-7, the V gene TRBV4-2, with TRBD1 matching over 10 bases. Germline lookup yields CDR1 LGHNA and CDR2 YNFKEQ. After removal of 7 bases from V and 5 bases from J, the junction contained 8 bases not matched to a gene. The CDR3 has 14 residues. The CDR3 nucleotides are TGTGCCAGCACAGGCGGACAGGGGGACGACGAGCAGTACTTC. As protein: CASTGGQGDDEQYF.

The genes are TRBV19 and TRBJ1-1, with a possible D match to TRBD1 (6 bases). CDR1 LNHDA and CDR2 SQIVND come from the germline V gene (reference sequence). Trimming stripped 8 bases from V and 4 bases from J, with 14 bases between. The CDR3 spans 13 residues. DNA for the CDR3: TGTGCCAGTGTAGGGGGAAAACTCACTGAAGCTTTCTTT. Its protein product is CASVGGKLTEAFF.

The chain combines TRBV4-1 with TRBJ2-7; maybe TRBD1 (6 bases). V was pared by 2 bases and J by 1 base, with 9 bases between. The CDR3 has 14 residues. From germline, CDR1 is MGHRA and CDR2 YSYEKL. This chain's CDR3 is CASSQSQGSYEQYF. CDR3 DNA sequence: TGCGCCAGCAGCCAAAGTCAGGGGTCCTACGAGCAGTACTTC.